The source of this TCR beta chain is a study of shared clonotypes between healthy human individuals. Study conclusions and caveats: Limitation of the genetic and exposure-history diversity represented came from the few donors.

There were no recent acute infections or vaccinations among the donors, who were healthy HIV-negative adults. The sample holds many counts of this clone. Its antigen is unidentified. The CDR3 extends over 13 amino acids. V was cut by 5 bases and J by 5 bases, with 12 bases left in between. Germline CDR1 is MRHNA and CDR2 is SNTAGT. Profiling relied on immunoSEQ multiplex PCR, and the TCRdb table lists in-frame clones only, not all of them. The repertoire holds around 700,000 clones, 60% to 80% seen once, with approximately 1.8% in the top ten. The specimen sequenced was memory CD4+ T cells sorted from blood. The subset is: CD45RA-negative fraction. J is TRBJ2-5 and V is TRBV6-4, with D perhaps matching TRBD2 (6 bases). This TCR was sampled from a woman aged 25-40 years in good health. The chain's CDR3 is CASSPDGGETQYF. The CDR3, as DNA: TGTGCCAGCAGTCCCGATGGGGGGGAGACCCAGTACTTC.